The clone carrying this T cell receptor beta chain was detected a few times. Its antigen remains unidentified. These data originate in a study of response to subunit inactivated influenza vaccine. TCRdb re-called the RT-PCR reads with MiXCR, one entry per CDR3 protein. The table includes 490,000 or so distinct CDR3 sequences, 7.6% detected once. Overall study findings and caveats: Each seasonal influenza vaccination, the authors suggested, recruits few new T cells.

The CDR3 totals 14 residues. Per the germline V gene, CDR1 is DFQATT and CDR2 is SNEGSKA (reference sequence). V lost 1 base, J lost 3 bases, and 4 bases stayed unmatched. The receptor was isolated from a man aged 50-75 years who received an inactivated influenza vaccine. The J gene is TRBJ2-7, the V gene TRBV20-1; 9 nucleotides align to TRBD1. The sample was PBMCs from blood, taken around 25 months after vaccination. Here the CDR3 DNA reads TGCAGTGCTAGAGCCGGGACAGGGTTCTACGAGCAGTACTTC. This gives the protein CSARAGTGFYEQYF.